Following are 20 T cell receptor beta chains from one sample sequenced in a study of patients and donors after allogeneic stem cell transplantation. TCRdb analysed the RT-PCR reads with MiXCR anew, one entry per CDR3 protein. In the table there are 400,000 to 450,000 distinct CDR3 sequences, 15% to 20% of which are singletons. Sequenced sample: blood, either unsorted or a sorted T cell fraction (not recorded which). The origin of the receptors is a human donor who was either an allogeneic HSCT recipient or a stem cell or donor lymphocyte infusion donor (not recorded which). It is not recorded whose cells these are; they may come from a transplant donor.

This chain joins TRBV6-2 or TRBV6-3 and TRBJ2-2; no definite D call. CDR1 MNHEY and CDR2 SVGEGT come from the germline V gene. This CDR3 has 13 amino acids. V lost 6 bases and J 5 bases, leaving 10 bases between the germline ends. The CDR3 nucleotides are TGTGCCAGCAGAAACTGGGCGACCGGGGAGCTGTTTTTT. Amino acids: CASRNWATGELFF.

This clonotype was detected a few times. The J gene is TRBJ1-4, the V gene TRBV2, with 8 nucleotides matching TRBD1. The trim removed 6 bases at V and 2 bases at J, leaving 5 bases unmatched. The CDR3 extends over 15 amino acids. Per germline, CDR1 SNHLY and CDR2 FYNNEI. Here the CDR3 DNA reads TGTGCCAGCAGAAACAGGGGGACCACTAATGAAAAACTGTTTTTT. Residues: CASRNRGTTNEKLFF.

The genes are TRBV15 and TRBJ1-2, with D perhaps TRBD1 (5 bases). Trimming removed 0 bases from V and 5 bases from J, with 19 bases in between. The CDR3 totals 17 residues. CDR1 LNHNV and CDR2 YYDKDF come from the germline V gene (reference sequence). The DNA of the CDR3 is TGTGCCACCAGCAGAGATAATGCTTCGAGGGGTTTATATGGCTACACCTTC. This codes for CATSRDNASRGLYGYTF. Full variable domain (outside the CDR3, taken from reference TRBV15 and TRBJ1-2): DAMVIQNPRYQVTQFGKPVTLSCSQTLNHNVMYWYQQKSSQAPKLLFHYYDKDFNNEADTPDNFQSRRPNTSFCFLDIRSPGLGDTAMYLCATSRDNASRGLYGYTFGSGTRLTVV.

This chain links TRBV7-2 with TRBJ2-7, with D possibly matching TRBD2 (5 bases). Germline V CDR1 and CDR2: SGHTA, FQGNSA. V was clipped by 5 bases and J by 3 bases, with 11 bases between them. CDR3 length equals 13 residues. CDR3 loop: CASSPSGFYEQYF. In DNA form, the CDR3 reads TGTGCCAGCAGCCCGTCGGGGTTCTACGAGCAGTACTTC.

This clonotype was seen more than once but under ten times. This chain links TRBV5-1 with TRBJ2-7; D is possibly TRBD1 or TRBD2 (5 bases each). This CDR3 region has 14 residues. V was trimmed by 4 bases and J by 3 bases, leaving 14 bases between them. Germline assignment: CDR1 SGHRS and CDR2 YFSETQ. CDR3 nucleotide sequence: TGCGCCAGCAGCCTCCGGACACTAGACTACGAGCAGTACTTC. Translation: CASSLRTLDYEQYF.

This clonotype was observed many times. The chain couples TRBV5-1 to TRBJ2-1; 11 bases line up with TRBD2. V was clipped by 2 bases and J by 6 bases; unmatched bases: 10. CDR1 is SGHRS, CDR2 YFSETQ, per germline. The CDR3 contains 17 residues. As DNA, the CDR3 is TGCGCCAGCAGCTTTATACTAGCGGGAGTCTATTGCAATGAGCAGTTCTTC. This sequence encodes CASSFILAGVYCNEQFF.

This clonotype has only a few counts. The chain is built from TRBV27 and TRBJ2-3; TRBD2 matches at 12 bases. J gave up 2 bases and V 3 bases, and 6 bases lay outside the gene matches. Germline CDR1 is MNHEY and CDR2 is SMNVEV (reference sequence). This CDR3 comprises 17 residues. Here the CDR3 reads CASSFRTSGVLTDTQYF. CDR3 DNA: TGTGCCAGCAGTTTCAGGACTAGCGGGGTCCTCACAGATACGCAGTATTTT.

This clonotype was seen just once. The J gene is TRBJ2-5, the V gene TRBV30; TRBD2 matches 8 bases. This CDR3 is 13 amino acids long. The germline V gene has CDR1 GTSNPN and CDR2 SVGIG (reference sequence). The trim removed 5 bases at V and 7 bases at J, leaving 9 bases unmatched. CDR3 in amino acids: CAWGNGGAGTQYF. CDR3 DNA sequence: TGTGCCTGGGGGAACGGGGGGGCAGGGACCCAGTACTTC. Combining the CDR3 with reference TRBV30 and TRBJ2-5 gives the whole variable domain SQTIHQWPATLVQPVGSPLSLECTVEGTSNPNLYWYRQAAGRGLQLLFYSVGIGQISSEVPQNLSASRPQDRQFILSSKKLLLSDSGFYLCAWGNGGAGTQYFGPGTRLLVL.

This clonotype came up a few times. This chain links TRBV12-3 or TRBV12-4 with TRBJ1-4; D not resolved. The CDR3 spans 13 residues. The V and J ends lost 6 bases and 4 bases respectively, with 9 bases between them. The CDR3 reads CASRRVLNEKLFF. CDR3 nucleotide sequence: TGTGCCAGCAGGCGGGTCCTTAATGAAAAACTGTTTTTT.

The chain employs TRBV5-1 and TRBJ2-1; 9 bases match TRBD1. The CDR3 totals 17 residues. Germline V gene data show CDR1 as SGHRS and CDR2 as YFSETQ. J gave up 7 bases and V 4 bases, and 15 bases lay outside the gene matches. CDR3 in amino acids: CASSPGTGKSTRNEQFF. CDR3 coding DNA: TGCGCCAGCAGCCCCGGGACAGGGAAGTCGACCCGAAATGAGCAGTTCTTC.

This chain uses TRBV10-3 with TRBJ2-3, with 7 bases that match TRBD1. This CDR3 is built from 18 residues. CDR1 is ENHRY and CDR2 is SYGVKD in the germline V gene. V gave up 0 bases and J gave up 4 bases; unmatched junction bases: 13. The DNA for the CDR3 is TGTGCCATCAGTGAGTCGGGAACGGGACAGAGATCCCCAGATACGCAGTATTTT. Encoded protein: CAISESGTGQRSPDTQYF.

The chain has TRBV20-1 and TRBJ1-4, with 7 positions matching TRBD1. Germline V lookup: CDR1 DFQATT, CDR2 SNEGSKA (reference sequence). The CDR3 runs to 12 residues. After removal of 4 bases from V and 8 bases from J, the junction contained 4 bases not matched to a gene. The CDR3 sequence: CSANYRGEKLFF. The CDR3 DNA follows: TGCAGTGCTAATTACAGGGGAGAAAAACTGTTTTTT.

This clonotype was seen ten or more times. The V and J genes are TRBV25-1 and TRBJ2-1, with 9 bases identical to TRBD1. The CDR3 loop spans 15 amino acids. Trimming removed 5 bases from V and 3 bases from J; junction bases left unmatched: 5. Per the germline V gene, CDR1 is MGHDK and CDR2 is SYGVNS. The CDR3 DNA sequence: TGTGCCAGCAGTCCGGACAGGGGAATCTACAATGAGCAGTTCTTC. Its protein product is CASSPDRGIYNEQFF.

The table lists this clonotype with a few counts. The rearrangement joins TRBV6-1 to TRBJ1-5; D is perhaps TRBD1 (5 bases). Germline V gives CDR1 MNHNS, CDR2 SASEGT. The CDR3 extends over 13 amino acids. Between the trimmed V and J ends, which lost 2 bases and 9 bases, there was a span of 11 bases. This chain's CDR3 is CASSERQGLPQHF. The DNA for the CDR3 is TGTGCCAGCAGTGAAAGGCAGGGTCTGCCCCAGCATTTT.

The chain couples TRBV5-1 to TRBJ2-1; TRBD2 aligns across 9 bases. This CDR3 has 18 amino acids. From germline, CDR1 is SGHRS and CDR2 YFSETQ. V lost 3 bases, J lost 4 bases, and 14 bases stayed unmatched. CDR3 sequence: CASSWARGGGASYNEQFF. CDR3 coding DNA: TGCGCCAGCAGCTGGGCCAGGGGCGGGGGGGCCTCATACAATGAGCAGTTCTTC.

The rearrangement links TRBV2 to TRBJ1-5, with D unresolved. The CDR3 length is 14 residues. Trimming cost V 3 bases and J 5 bases, with 11 bases left between them. The V gene's germline CDR1 is SNHLY and CDR2 FYNNEI. Written as DNA, the CDR3 is TGTGCCAGCAGTGACCGGCAGACCCATCAGCCCCAGCATTTT. Protein: CASSDRQTHQPQHF.

This clonotype was seen a few times. The rearrangement links TRBV7-9 to TRBJ1-5, with 8 bases lining up with TRBD1. CDR3 size: 17 residues. Germline CDR1 SEHNR, CDR2 FQNEAQ (reference sequence). The J segment lost 3 bases and the V segment lost 3 bases, leaving 10 bases of the junction unmatched. The DNA of the CDR3 is TGTGCCAGCAGCTTGGGACAGGCCTCGTTTGACAATCAGCCCCAGCATTTT. As protein: CASSLGQASFDNQPQHF.

V and J are TRBV11-3 and TRBJ2-7; D remains unclear. This CDR3 is built from 16 residues. V lost 5 bases, J lost 3 bases, and 20 bases lay in between. The germline gives CDR1 SGHNT, CDR2 YENEEA. The CDR3 nucleotides are TGTGCCAGCAGCCTACGACTGCCGAGCGCACTCTACGAGCAGTACTTC. This codes for CASSLRLPSALYEQYF.

The chain couples TRBV3-1 to TRBJ1-5; the D is unclear. Germline CDR1 is LGHDT and CDR2 is YNNKEL (reference sequence). V dropped 2 bases and J dropped 0 bases, with 11 bases sitting between them. This CDR3 is built from 16 residues. CDR3 in DNA: TGTGCCAGCAGCCAATCCGAGCTACATAGCAATCAGCCCCAGCATTTT. Translated, it gives CASSQSELHSNQPQHF.

This clonotype was detected only a few times. V usage is TRBV2 and J usage is TRBJ2-1; 7 positions agree with TRBD2. V was clipped by 0 bases and J by 8 bases; unmatched bases: 10. Germline CDR1 and CDR2: SNHLY and FYNNEI. This CDR3 region has 16 residues. Here the CDR3 reads CASSEALCGRFYEQFF. CDR3 sequence (DNA): TGTGCCAGCAGTGAAGCGCTTTGCGGGAGATTCTATGAGCAGTTCTTC.